The 23 T cell receptor beta chains in this list originate from one sample, sequenced in a study of radiation and T cells in renal cell carcinoma. Measured with immunoSEQ multiplex PCR; TCRdb has only the in-frame clones, and not every one. The sample records under 100,000 clones, around 83% being singletons. Time point indicated: blood 4 weeks post-SBRT, at nephrectomy. Described treatment: 15 Gy SBRT to primary tumor, nephrectomy 4 weeks later. The source material was blood, sampled from a patient whose treatment included radiotherapy and nephrectomy. The receptors derive from a man between 60 and 75 years old with renal cell carcinoma.

The chain links TRBV11-2 to TRBJ2-5; possible D gene TRBD1, 6 bases. Germline values: CDR1 SGHAT, CDR2 FQNNGV. Trimming stripped 5 bases from V and 3 bases from J, with 16 bases between. This CDR3 is built from 15 residues. The CDR3 bases are TGTGCCAGCAGCGATTCCGGACAGAATGAAGAGACCCAGTACTTC. This codes for CASSDSGQNEETQYF.

The genes are TRBV1 and TRBJ2-7; the DNA was not used to check the table's D call, TRBD2. TRBV1 is assigned pseudogene status. CDR3 size: 20 residues. The DNA for the CDR3 is TGCACCAGCAGCCAAGAGATTCTAGCGGGAGGCCGTAACAGCTCCTACGAGCAGTACTTC. Protein sequence: CTSSQEILAGGRNSSYEQYF.

This chain connects TRBV30 to TRBJ2-3; TRBD2 might be the D (6 bases). Trimming shortened V by 2 bases and J by 4 bases, and 13 bases separated the two germline ends. The germline gives CDR1 GTSNPN, CDR2 SVGIG (reference sequence). This CDR3 has 14 residues. The CDR3 sequence: CAWSPGEEADTQYF. CDR3 DNA: TGTGCCTGGAGTCCGGGAGAGGAGGCAGATACGCAGTATTTT.

This chain uses TRBV10-3 with TRBJ1-1; no reliable D call. Trimming removed 5 bases from V and 2 bases from J, with 15 bases in between. CDR1 ENHRY and CDR2 SYGVKD come from the germline V gene. The CDR3 has 15 amino acids. CDR3 loop: CAISPGLGLNTEAFF. The CDR3 DNA follows: TGTGCCATCAGTCCCGGACTGGGTCTCAACACTGAAGCTTTCTTT.

V and J are TRBV19 and TRBJ2-1, with D uncertain. Germline V CDR1 and CDR2: LNHDA, SQIVND (reference sequence). V lost 8 bases, J lost 0 bases, and 11 bases lay in between. The CDR3 is 14 residues long. This CDR3 is CASCDQSSYNEQFF. CDR3 nucleotide sequence: TGTGCCAGTTGTGACCAGAGCTCCTACAATGAGCAGTTCTTC.

The chain uses TRBV4-1 and TRBJ2-7; D is unresolved. In germline, CDR1 is MGHRA, CDR2 YSYEKL. V lost 0 bases and J 2 bases, leaving 11 bases between the germline ends. The CDR3 runs 15 residues. In DNA, the CDR3 is TGCGCCAGCAGCCAAGATAAGGGTGGGGCCTACGAGCAGTACTTC. It yields the protein CASSQDKGGAYEQYF.

The rearrangement links TRBV9 to TRBJ2-3; D perhaps matches TRBD1 (6 bases). V lost 7 bases and J lost 3, with 27 bases in between. The CDR3 length is 18 residues. CDR1 is SGDLS and CDR2 is YYNGEE in the germline V gene. The CDR3 coding sequence is TGTGCCAGCGGGCAGAGGGGGTACCAAGGGTCGTGGACAGATACGCAGTATTTT. Encoded protein: CASGQRGYQGSWTDTQYF.

The rearrangement joins TRBV29-1 to TRBJ2-6; D uncertain. Trimming removed 6 bases at V and 0 bases at J, with 15 bases between. The CDR3 contains 16 residues. The germline V gene has CDR1 SQVTM and CDR2 ANQGSEA. This CDR3 reads CSVYVAASSGANVLTF. The CDR3 DNA follows: TGCAGCGTGTACGTGGCCGCGAGCTCTGGGGCCAACGTCCTGACTTTC.

This clone showed up just a few times. The V call is TRBV10-2, the J call TRBJ1-4, with TRBD1 matching over 7 bases. Trimming removed 3 bases from V and 0 bases from J; junction bases left unmatched: 4. Germline V gene lookup returns CDR1 WSHSY and CDR2 SAAADI. CDR3 length: 16 residues. The CDR3 loop reads CASSDGRGTTNEKLFF. CDR3 DNA sequence: TGCGCCAGCAGTGACGGCAGGGGGACAACTAATGAAAAACTGTTTTTT.

V usage is TRBV6-1 and J usage is TRBJ1-5, with TRBD1 as a possible D gene (5 bases). The CDR3 is 17 amino acids. The germline CDR1 and CDR2 sequences are MNHNS and SASEGT. Deletions cut 1 base from V and 0 bases from J, with 13 bases between. CDR3 bases: TGTGCCAGCAGTGAAGAGGGGCGGCTTTATAGCAATCAGCCCCAGCATTTT. This gives the protein CASSEEGRLYSNQPQHF.

The V gene is TRBV19, the J gene TRBJ2-2; 7 nucleotides line up with TRBD1. The V and J ends lost 5 bases and 4 bases, in that order; junction bases with no gene match: 4. CDR3 length: 14 residues. Germline values: CDR1 LNHDA, CDR2 SQIVND (reference sequence). DNA of the CDR3: TGTGCCAGTAGTGGGGACAGAACCACCGGGGAGCTGTTTTTT. Its protein product is CASSGDRTTGELFF.

This chain links TRBV25-1 with TRBJ2-5; weak D call: TRBD2 (6 bases). V lost 3 bases and J 5 bases, leaving 16 bases between the germline ends. Germline V CDR1 and CDR2: MGHDK, SYGVNS. This CDR3 has 15 residues. In nucleotides, the CDR3 is TGTGCCAGCAGTGACCCGGGACTGGGGCGGGAGACCCAGTACTTC. Translated, it gives CASSDPGLGRETQYF.

The J gene is TRBJ2-3, the V gene TRBV9, with TRBD2 identical over 10 bases. The V gene end was trimmed by 0 bases and the J gene end by 5 bases; junction bases not matched to a gene: 6. Per the germline V gene, CDR1 is SGDLS and CDR2 is YYNGEE. This CDR3 has 16 amino acids. CDR3 nucleotide sequence: TGTGCCAGCAGCGTAGGCCAGCGGGAGGGCAGAGATACGCAGTATTTT. Residues: CASSVGQREGRDTQYF.

The genes are TRBV6-5 and TRBJ2-5; TRBD2 agrees at 8 bases. The CDR3 runs to 15 residues. CDR1 and CDR2 (germline): MNHEY, SVGAGI. V was pared by 0 bases and J by 3 bases, with 3 bases of the junction left unmatched. The DNA of the CDR3 is TGTGCCAGCAGTTACTCAGGGACTAGGGAAGAGACCCAGTACTTC. It specifies CASSYSGTREETQYF.

The genes are TRBV7-8 and TRBJ1-4, with 7 bases aligning to TRBD1. The V and J ends lost 4 bases and 3 bases, in that order; junction bases with no gene match: 5. The CDR3 is made up of 15 amino acids. Germline loops: CDR1 SGHVS, CDR2 FQNEAQ. CDR3 sequence reads: CASSSHRGPNEKLFF. CDR3 bases: TGTGCCAGCAGCTCCCACAGGGGCCCTAATGAAAAACTGTTTTTT.

This clone was detected many times. This sequence joins TRBV4-1 and TRBJ1-1, with D possibly matching TRBD1 (5 bases). The germline V and J ends were trimmed by 0 bases and 4 bases, with 12 bases remaining between them. The CDR3 covers 15 residues. Germline CDR1 reads MGHRA; CDR2 reads YSYEKL. This CDR3 is CASSQDRQGGTEAFF. The CDR3 DNA reads TGCGCCAGCAGCCAAGACCGGCAGGGAGGCACTGAAGCTTTCTTT.

This clone appeared a single time. The V call is TRBV7-9, the J call TRBJ2-7, with D maybe TRBD1 (6 bases). V dropped 1 base and J dropped 2 bases, with 21 bases sitting between them. CDR1 is SEHNR, CDR2 FQNEAQ, per germline (reference sequence). CDR3 length equals 18 residues. The CDR3 DNA follows: TGTGCCAGCAGCTTAGGTGGTCGCGGTCAGGGGCCTACCTACGAGCAGTACTTC. It encodes CASSLGGRGQGPTYEQYF.

This sequence joins TRBV6-5 and TRBJ2-1; D is perhaps TRBD2 (5 bases). Germline V gene sequence: CDR1 MNHEY, CDR2 SVGAGI. V was cut by 0 bases and J by 5 bases, with 14 bases left in between. The CDR3 loop spans 16 amino acids. The CDR3, as DNA: TGTGCCAGCAGTTACTCGGGAGCGCGGGTTAACAATGAGCAGTTCTTC. Its protein is CASSYSGARVNNEQFF.

The rearrangement joins TRBV6-5 to TRBJ1-5; D gene uncertain. This CDR3 is built from 14 residues. Trimming pared 5 bases from V and 4 bases from J, leaving 12 bases between. Germline V gene sequence: CDR1 MNHEY, CDR2 SVGAGI. CDR3 sequence (DNA): TGTGCCAGCAGTACCCGGGTCGCTAATCAGCCCCAGCATTTT. Amino acids: CASSTRVANQPQHF.

V gene TRBV5-1 combines with J gene TRBJ2-5, with D maybe TRBD2 (5 bases). The CDR3 consists of 13 residues. Germline V CDR1 and CDR2: SGHRS, YFSETQ. The V and J ends lost 2 bases and 5 bases respectively, with 10 bases between them. CDR3 sequence (DNA): TGCGCCAGCAGCTTCGGAGGAGTTGAGACCCAGTACTTC. Its protein is CASSFGGVETQYF.

V is TRBV7-9 and J is TRBJ2-3; 8 nucleotides align to TRBD2. Per germline, CDR1 SEHNR and CDR2 FQNEAQ (reference sequence). The CDR3 length is 14 residues. V lost 3 bases, J lost 3 bases, and 2 bases stayed unmatched. This CDR3 is CASSLRGATDTQYF. The CDR3, as DNA: TGTGCCAGCAGCTTGCGGGGGGCAACAGATACGCAGTATTTT.

The chain is built from TRBV28 and TRBJ2-7, with D possibly being TRBD2 (5 bases). Trimming took 6 bases from V and 9 from J, leaving 12 bases between them. The CDR3 contains 11 residues. CDR1 is MDHEN and CDR2 is SYDVKM in the germline V gene. This chain's CDR3 is CASSLVEVQYF. The CDR3 DNA is TGTGCCAGCAGCCTCGTGGAGGTGCAGTACTTC.

Turning to this clone: The sample holds other DNA sequences that translate to the same CDR3. The chain joins TRBV11-2 to TRBJ2-3; no clear D gene. V lost 6 bases to trimming and J lost 2 bases, with 3 bases between them. This CDR3 is 11 amino acids long. Looked up from germline, CDR1 is SGHAT and CDR2 is FQNNGV. As DNA, the CDR3 is TGTGCCAGCAGTTCCACAGATACGCAGTATTTT. Protein: CASSSTDTQYF.